The 15 T cell receptor beta chains below all came from one sample that was sequenced in a study of cytomegalovirus exposure and HLA in healthy donors. This PCR relied on a set of 60 Vbeta primers and 13 Jbeta primers. Clones were sequenced by immunoSEQ multiplex PCR, and TCRdb holds only the in-frame ones, with some missing. The repertoire has some 200,000 clones, around 83% of them found once; the top ten carry approximately 0.8%. Sequencing used PBMCs. Every receptor here comes from a woman aged 18 to 35 in good health and CMV-seronegative.

CDR3 region: CASSLAARHLNYGYTF. In nucleotides, the CDR3 is TGTGCCAGCAGCTTGGCCGCCAGGCACTTGAACTATGGCTACACCTTC. V and J are TRBV5-4 and TRBJ1-2, with no clear D. With 0 bases removed from V and 2 bases from J, the gap between germline ends came to 14 bases. Per germline, CDR1 SGHNT and CDR2 YYREEE (reference sequence). This CDR3 is built from 16 residues.

This CDR3 reads CASIGIHPPSGNTIYF. The CDR3 DNA is TGTGCCAGCATCGGTATTCACCCTCCCTCTGGAAACACCATATATTTT. The genes are TRBV6-6 and TRBJ1-3; unclear D gene. The CDR3 totals 16 residues. The V end lost 7 bases, the J end lost 0 bases, and 16 bases lay between the germline ends. Germline CDR1 reads MNHNY; CDR2 reads SVGAGI (reference sequence).

This clone was observed once. The V gene is TRBV2, the J gene TRBJ2-7; TRBD1 is a possible D gene (6 bases). Germline V CDR1 and CDR2: SNHLY, FYNNEI. The CDR3 covers 14 residues. Trimming removed 1 base at V and 2 bases at J, with 9 bases between. CDR3 DNA sequence: TGTGCCAGCAGTGAAGAGGGGGACCCCTACGAGCAGTACTTC. Its translation is CASSEEGDPYEQYF.

This sequence joins TRBV5-1 and TRBJ2-4, with TRBD2 matching 9 bases. From germline, CDR1 is SGHRS and CDR2 YFSETQ. The CDR3 extends over 16 amino acids. Unmatched junction bases numbered 7, after V lost 2 bases and J lost 4 bases. Here the CDR3 DNA reads TGCGCCAGCAGCTTTCAGGGCGGGGGGGGGAAAAACATTCAGTACTTC. It translates to CASSFQGGGGKNIQYF. The variable domain in full, with the rest retrieved from reference TRBV5-1 and TRBJ2-4, is KAGVTQTPRYLIKTRGQQVTLSCSPISGHRSVSWYQQTPGQGLQFLFEYFSETQRNKGNFPGRFSGRQFSNSRSEMNVSTLELGDSALYLCASSFQGGGGKNIQYFGAGTRLSVL.

The J gene is TRBJ2-3, the V gene TRBV18, with 9 bases identical to TRBD1. After removal of 6 bases from V and 4 bases from J, the junction contained 8 bases not matched to a gene. The CDR3 length is 15 residues. The germline CDR1 and CDR2 sequences are KGHSH and LQKENI. CDR3 DNA: TGTGCCAGCTCCCCCCGGGACAGGGACCCAGATACGCAGTATTTT. Protein sequence: CASSPRDRDPDTQYF.

The V call is TRBV28, the J call TRBJ2-7; possible D gene TRBD2, 6 bases. Trimming removed 2 bases at V and 4 bases at J, with 12 bases between. CDR3 size: 14 residues. Germline V gene lookup returns CDR1 MDHEN and CDR2 SYDVKM. The DNA of the CDR3 is TGTGCCAGCAGTTTAGGAGGGCCGAGGTACGAGCAGTACTTC. Encoded protein: CASSLGGPRYEQYF.

The genes are TRBV19 and TRBJ1-1; TRBD1 matches at 9 bases. The CDR3 covers 14 residues. The germline gives CDR1 LNHDA, CDR2 SQIVND (reference sequence). The ends lost 10 bases at V and 6 bases at J; junction bases unmatched: 12. For the CDR3, the DNA is TGTGCCACCTCCCCCCGACAGGGGGGCGCTGAAGCTTTCTTT. Translating it yields CATSPRQGGAEAFF.

J is TRBJ2-7 and V is TRBV6-6; 8 bases are a match to TRBD1. Germline V gene sequence: CDR1 MNHNY, CDR2 SVGAGI (reference sequence). The CDR3 loop spans 14 amino acids. The ends lost 2 bases at V and 6 bases at J; junction bases unmatched: 6. The CDR3 bases are TGTGCCAGCAGTTACGGGACAGGTCCAGTCGAGCAGTACTTC. It codes for CASSYGTGPVEQYF.

The V gene is TRBV6-1, the J gene TRBJ2-7, with D possibly being TRBD2 (5 bases). Germline CDR1 is MNHNS and CDR2 is SASEGT. The CDR3 has 14 amino acids. V lost 7 bases, J lost 4 bases, and 17 bases lay in between. The DNA for the CDR3 is TGTGCCAGCATGGCGTGGGAGTTACCTTACGAGCAGTACTTC. It yields the protein CASMAWELPYEQYF.

The J gene is TRBJ1-6, the V gene TRBV27, with a possible D match to TRBD1 (5 bases). Germline CDR1 is MNHEY and CDR2 is SMNVEV (reference sequence). This CDR3 spans 14 amino acids. Between the trimmed V and J ends, which lost 6 bases and 6 bases, there was a span of 12 bases. As DNA, the CDR3 is TGTGCCAGCAGCTTGGGGACTGTTAATTCACCCCTCCACTTT. Its translation: CASSLGTVNSPLHF.

This chain's CDR3 is CASSQDHRGLAGATGELFF. The CDR3 nucleotides are TGTGCCAGCAGCCAAGATCACCGAGGGCTAGCGGGGGCCACCGGGGAGCTGTTTTTT. The rearrangement links TRBV4-2 to TRBJ2-2; 10 nucleotides agree with TRBD2. V lost 0 bases and J lost 4; bases outside the gene matches: 11. Germline loops: CDR1 LGHNA, CDR2 YNFKEQ. The CDR3 is made up of 19 amino acids.

The chain couples TRBV30 to TRBJ2-4; D ambiguous. Trimming pared 0 bases from V and 2 bases from J, leaving 11 bases between. CDR3 size: 15 residues. Germline CDR1 reads GTSNPN; CDR2 reads SVGIG (reference sequence). The CDR3 coding sequence is TGTGCCTGGAGTGTACGAGGCCTCCCCAAAAACATTCAGTACTTC. It specifies CAWSVRGLPKNIQYF. The full variable domain, with the rest looked up from reference TRBV30 and TRBJ2-4, is SQTIHQWPATLVQPVGSPLSLECTVEGTSNPNLYWYRQAAGRGLQLLFYSVGIGQISSEVPQNLSASRPQDRQFILSSKKLLLSDSGFYLCAWSVRGLPKNIQYFGAGTRLSVL.

The chain links TRBV5-4 to TRBJ1-1; unclear D gene. The CDR3 covers 11 residues. With 3 bases removed from V and 5 bases from J, the gap between germline ends came to 5 bases. Germline lookup yields CDR1 SGHNT and CDR2 YYREEE (reference sequence). This CDR3 is CASSSRTEAFF. The CDR3 DNA follows: TGTGCCAGCAGCTCCCGGACTGAAGCTTTCTTT.

This chain uses TRBV7-3 with TRBJ1-1; D might be TRBD1 (5 bases). The V and J ends lost 5 bases and 1 base respectively, with 11 bases between them. Germline-derived CDR1 and CDR2 are SGHTA and FQGTGA. The length of the CDR3 is 14 residues. The CDR3 region is CASSVGHQNTEAFF. The CDR3 region has the DNA TGTGCCAGCAGCGTAGGACACCAGAACACTGAAGCTTTCTTT.

The chain is built from TRBV19 and TRBJ1-1; D ambiguous. Germline V CDR1 and CDR2: LNHDA, SQIVND (reference sequence). The CDR3 is made up of 13 amino acids. Trimming removed 3 bases from V and 0 bases from J, with 5 bases in between. CDR3 residues: CASSIRVNTEAFF. CDR3 in DNA: TGTGCCAGTAGTATCCGGGTGAACACTGAAGCTTTCTTT. Together with reference TRBV19 and TRBJ1-1, the CDR3 gives the full variable domain: DGGITQSPKYLFRKEGQNVTLSCEQNLNHDAMYWYRQDPGQGLRLIYYSQIVNDFQKGDIAEGYSVSREKKESFPLTVTSAQKNPTAFYLCASSIRVNTEAFFGQGTRLTVV.